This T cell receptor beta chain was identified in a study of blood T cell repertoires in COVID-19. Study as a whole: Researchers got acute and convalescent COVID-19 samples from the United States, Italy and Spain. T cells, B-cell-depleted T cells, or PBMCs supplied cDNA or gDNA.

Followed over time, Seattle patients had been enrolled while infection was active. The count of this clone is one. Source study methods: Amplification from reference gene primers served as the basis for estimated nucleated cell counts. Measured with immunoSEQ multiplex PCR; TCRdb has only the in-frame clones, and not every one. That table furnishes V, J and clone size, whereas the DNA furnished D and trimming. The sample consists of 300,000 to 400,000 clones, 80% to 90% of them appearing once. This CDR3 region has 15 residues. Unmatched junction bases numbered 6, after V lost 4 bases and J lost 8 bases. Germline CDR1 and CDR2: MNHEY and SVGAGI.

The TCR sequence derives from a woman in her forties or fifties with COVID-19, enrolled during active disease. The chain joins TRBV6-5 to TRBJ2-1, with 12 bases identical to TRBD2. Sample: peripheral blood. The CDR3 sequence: CASSWFLAGGHEQFF. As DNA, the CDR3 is TGTGCCAGCAGTTGGTTCCTAGCGGGAGGGCATGAGCAGTTCTTC.